This passage covers 7 T cell receptor beta chains from one sample sequenced in a study of blood T cell repertoires in COVID-19. Repertoires were generated with immunoSEQ multiplex PCR, while TCRdb's copy carries only in-frame clones and drops some. The data contain 310,000 or so clones, roughly nine tenths of them seen just once; the ten biggest clones take up 5% to 7.5%. Sequenced input: peripheral blood. The receptors derive from a man younger than 35 who had recovered from COVID-19.

The V call is TRBV11-2, the J call TRBJ2-1; 8 positions match TRBD2. The CDR3 length is 15 residues. CDR1 is SGHAT, CDR2 FQNNGV, per germline. V dropped 5 bases and J dropped 3; count of bases not matched to a gene: 6. CDR3 region: CASSPSGSFYNEQFF. CDR3 DNA: TGTGCCAGCAGCCCCAGCGGGAGCTTCTACAATGAGCAGTTCTTC.

Remarks on this clone: The same CDR3 also results from other DNA sequences found in this sample. The chain uses TRBV18 and TRBJ1-2, with D possibly matching TRBD1 (5 bases). This CDR3 is built from 13 residues. V lost 2 bases, J lost 3 bases, and 7 bases lay in between. In germline, CDR1 is KGHSH, CDR2 LQKENI. CDR3 sequence (DNA): TGTGCCAGCTCACCAGACAGAGACTATGGCTACACCTTC. Translating gives CASSPDRDYGYTF. The entire variable domain, with the rest obtained from reference TRBV18 and TRBJ1-2, is as follows: NAGVMQNPRHLVRRRGQEARLRCSPMKGHSHVYWYRQLPEEGLKFMVYLQKENIIDESGMPKERFSAEFPKEGPSILRIQQVVRGDSAAYFCASSPDRDYGYTFGSGTRLTVV.

This clone was seen a single time. The V call is TRBV29-1, the J call TRBJ2-5, with 10 bases fitting TRBD2. The CDR3 is made up of 17 amino acids. J lost 5 bases, V lost 0 bases, and 12 bases had no gene match. Per the germline V gene, CDR1 is SQVTM and CDR2 is ANQGSEA. The CDR3: CSVEDRGRTSGLETQYF. The CDR3 coding sequence is TGCAGCGTTGAAGATCGGGGGAGGACTAGCGGTTTGGAGACCCAGTACTTC.

This chain links TRBV7-2 with TRBJ2-7; 9 bases align to TRBD2. Germline-derived CDR1 and CDR2 are SGHTA and FQGNSA. The CDR3 has 15 amino acids. J was trimmed by 3 bases and V by 6 bases; bases with no gene match: 9. The CDR3 region has the DNA TGTGCCAGCAGTGAGTTAGATAGCGGGAGCTACGAGCAGTACTTC. This gives the protein CASSELDSGSYEQYF.

A few counts support this clone. V usage is TRBV24-1 and J usage is TRBJ2-3, with TRBD2 matching 11 bases. V gave up 2 bases and J gave up 6 bases; unmatched junction bases: 6. The germline gives CDR1 KGHDR, CDR2 SFDVKD. The CDR3 loop spans 16 amino acids. The DNA for the CDR3 is TGTGCCACCAGTGATTCCACTAGCGGGAGTATGGATACGCAGTATTTT. It codes for CATSDSTSGSMDTQYF.

The V and J genes are TRBV27 and TRBJ1-2; 12 positions match TRBD1. This CDR3 has 15 amino acids. Germline V CDR1 and CDR2: MNHEY, SMNVEV (reference sequence). The V and J ends lost 11 bases and 4 bases, in that order; junction bases with no gene match: 11. The CDR3 DNA follows: TGTGCCGTCCGGGACAGGGGGCCGGGTAGCTATGGCTACACCTTC. Amino acids: CAVRDRGPGSYGYTF.

The chain combines TRBV7-3 with TRBJ1-1; TRBD1 matches at 9 bases. After removal of 2 bases from V and 5 bases from J, the junction contained 9 bases not matched to a gene. This CDR3 region has 16 residues. Germline values: CDR1 SGHTA, CDR2 FQGTGA. The CDR3 region is CASSLGPGQGRTEAFF. The CDR3 nucleotides read TGTGCCAGCAGCTTAGGCCCGGGACAGGGAAGAACTGAAGCTTTCTTT.